This record looks at one TCR beta chain sequence and its context. Libraries were prepared by immunoSEQ multiplex PCR; TCRdb keeps only in-frame clonotypes and omits some of them. Among under 300,000 clones, 70% to 90% were seen once, and the ten largest hold around 2%. The age range of participants was about 18 to 95 years, with residence in about two dozen US areas. The data derive from a study of blood T cell repertoires in COVID-19. In germline, CDR1 is SNHLY, CDR2 FYNNEI. The CDR3 is 13 residues long. V was pared by 2 bases and J by 1 base, with 5 bases between. The rearrangement links TRBV2 to TRBJ1-1; no definite D call. The sample comprised PBMCs or T cells enriched from blood (not recorded which). The TCR comes from a woman aged 60-75 years in a cohort exposed to, infected with or recovered from COVID-19 (not recorded which). CDR3 DNA sequence: TGTGCCAGCAGTGAACGGTGGAACACTGAAGCTTTCTTT. It codes for CASSERWNTEAFF.